The 5 T cell receptor beta chains listed next were all sequenced from one sample in a study of identical twins. TCRdb re-called the 5' RACE reads through MiXCR, storing one row per CDR3 protein. The sample carries 500,000 to 650,000 distinct CDR3 sequences, under 25% recorded once. The same data also contributed to another study, on yellow fever vaccine responses in identical twins.

Sequenced: CD4+ T cells sorted from blood. The receptors shown here come from a woman younger than 30 in good health.

V gene TRBV15 combines with J gene TRBJ2-5; maybe TRBD1 (5 bases). The CDR3 extends over 16 amino acids. Germline loops: CDR1 LNHNV, CDR2 YYDKDF (reference sequence). Trimming took off 5 bases at V and 6 bases at J, with 22 bases between the two ends. The DNA for the CDR3 is TGTGCCACCAGCTTATCAGTATCAGGGATTTGGAAGACCCAGTACTTC. It is translated as CATSLSVSGIWKTQYF.

This clonotype has only a few counts. The rearrangement links TRBV7-8 to TRBJ1-1, with no clear D. Germline assignment: CDR1 SGHVS and CDR2 FQNEAQ. This CDR3 contains 9 residues. Trimming pared 5 bases from V and 14 bases from J, leaving 9 bases between. This CDR3 reads CASSQREFF. DNA of the CDR3: TGTGCCAGCAGCCAAAGAGAGTTCTTT.

In this sample, this clonotype turned up once. The J gene is TRBJ2-2, the V gene TRBV28; no clear D. The V gene lost 6 bases and the J gene lost 4 bases, with 15 bases spanning the gap. Per germline, CDR1 MDHEN and CDR2 SYDVKM. CDR3 length equals 15 residues. The CDR3 is CASRGFWTTTGELFF. The CDR3 nucleotides read TGTGCCAGCAGGGGCTTCTGGACCACCACCGGGGAGCTGTTTTTT.

This clonotype has only a few counts. The V call is TRBV7-8, the J call TRBJ2-5; D not resolved. Trimming removed 5 bases at V and 4 bases at J, with 11 bases between. The CDR3 extends over 13 amino acids. Germline CDR1 SGHVS, CDR2 FQNEAQ. CDR3 loop: CASSPYLGETQYF. The CDR3 region has the DNA TGTGCCAGCAGCCCCTACTTGGGAGAGACCCAGTACTTC.

The chain recombines TRBV28 with TRBJ1-1; 7 bases line up with TRBD1. The length of the CDR3 is 14 residues. Germline V CDR1 and CDR2: MDHEN, SYDVKM. V was pared by 3 bases and J by 1 base, with 2 bases of the junction left unmatched. The chain's CDR3 is CASSFGDRNTEAFF. CDR3 coding DNA: TGTGCCAGCAGTTTTGGGGACAGGAACACTGAAGCTTTCTTT.